This section outlines one T cell receptor beta chain sequence together with its context. What it binds is unknown. Naive CD45RA+ and memory CD45RA-negative subsets were split from CD4+ cells. For every subset, genomic DNA was evenly distributed across several immunoSEQ plates. Original analysis: Junction-only sequences produced by ImmunoSEQ had no quality scores, so filtering differed. This table comes from immunoSEQ multiplex PCR, and its TCRdb copy is limited to in-frame clones, with some not included. The DNA was the basis for D and trimming; V, J and clone size are from that table. Among a few million clones listed, around nine tenths were seen once. These data are taken from a study of shared clonotypes between healthy human individuals. CDR3 length equals 15 residues. CDR1 and CDR2 (germline): MNHEY, SVGAGI. Study findings and constraints: Genetic and exposure-history diversity was limited by the few donors.

This sequence was found in a man younger than 30 in good health. The rearrangement uses TRBV6-5 and TRBJ2-5, with 10 bases aligning to TRBD1. The J call may be incorrect, as the DNA end agrees better with TRBJ2-7. The sample comprised naive CD4+ T cells sorted from blood. Described subset: CD45RA+ positively selected. The CDR3 here is CASSYGDRGVYEQYF. DNA for the CDR3: TGTGCCAGCAGTTACGGGGACAGGGGAGTCTACGAGCAGTACTTC.